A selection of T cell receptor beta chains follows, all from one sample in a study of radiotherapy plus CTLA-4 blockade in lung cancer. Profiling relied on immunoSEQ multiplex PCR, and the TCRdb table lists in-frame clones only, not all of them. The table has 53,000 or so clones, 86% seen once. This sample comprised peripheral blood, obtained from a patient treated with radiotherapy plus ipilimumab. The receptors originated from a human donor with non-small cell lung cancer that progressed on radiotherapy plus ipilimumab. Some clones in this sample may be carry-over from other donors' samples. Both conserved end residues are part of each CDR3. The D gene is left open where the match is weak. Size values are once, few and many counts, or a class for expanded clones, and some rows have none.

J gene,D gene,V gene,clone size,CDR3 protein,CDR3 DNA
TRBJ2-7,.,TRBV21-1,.,CASSRQVYEQYF,TGTGCCAGCAGCAGACAGGTCTACGAGCAGTACTTC
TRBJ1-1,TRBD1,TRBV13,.,CASSLRDRNTEAFF,TGTGCCAGCAGCTTACGGGACAGGAACACTGAAGCTTTCTTT
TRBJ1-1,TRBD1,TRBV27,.,CASSFQTGGGEAFF,TGTGCCAGCAGTTTTCAGACAGGGGGCGGTGAAGCTTTCTTT
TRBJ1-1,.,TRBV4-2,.,CASSQETGGGTEAFF,TGTGCCAGCAGCCAAGAAACAGGTGGAGGGACTGAAGCTTTCTTT
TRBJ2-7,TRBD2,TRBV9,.,CASSGSGHNYEQYF,TGTGCCAGCAGCGGTAGCGGGCACAACTACGAGCAGTACTTC
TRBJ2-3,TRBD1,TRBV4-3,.,CASSQGQGAVTDTQYF,TGCGCCAGCAGCCAAGGACAGGGGGCTGTGACAGATACGCAGTATTTT
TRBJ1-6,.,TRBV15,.,CATSRDGQSNSPLHF,TGTGCCACCAGCAGAGACGGACAATCCAATTCACCCCTCCACTTT
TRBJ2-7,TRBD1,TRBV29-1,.,CSGGQGSSYEQYF,TGCAGCGGTGGACAGGGGAGCTCCTACGAGCAGTACTTC
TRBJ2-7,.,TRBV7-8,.,CASSLARYEQYF,TGTGCCAGCAGCTTAGCGCGGTACGAGCAGTACTTC
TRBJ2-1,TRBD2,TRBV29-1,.,CSVILAGVNEQFF,TGCAGCGTTATACTAGCGGGAGTCAATGAGCAGTTCTTC
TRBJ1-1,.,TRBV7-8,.,CASSLVFGAATLNTEAFF,TGTGCCAGCAGCTTAGTCTTTGGGGCAGCGACACTGAACACTGAAGCTTTCTTT
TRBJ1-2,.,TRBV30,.,CAWRDSRGYTF,TGTGCCTGGAGGGACAGCCGCGGCTACACCTTC
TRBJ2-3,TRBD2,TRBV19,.,CASSIGWTSGKTDTQYF,TGTGCCAGTAGTATAGGGTGGACTAGCGGGAAAACAGATACGCAGTATTTT
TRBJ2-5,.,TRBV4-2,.,CASSRGGAGQETQYF,TGTGCCAGCAGCCGCGGAGGAGCGGGCCAAGAGACCCAGTACTTC
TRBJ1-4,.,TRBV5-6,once,CASSYVGGTTNEKLFF,TGTGCCAGCAGCTACGTCGGAGGGACAACTAATGAAAAACTGTTTTTT
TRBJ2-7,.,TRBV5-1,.,CASSLGTGGANYEQYF,TGCGCCAGCAGCTTGGGAACAGGAGGGGCCAACTACGAGCAGTACTTC
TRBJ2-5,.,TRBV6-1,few,CASSEMGRPETQYF,TGTGCCAGCAGTGAAATGGGGAGGCCAGAGACCCAGTACTTC
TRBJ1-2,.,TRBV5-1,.,CASSLGWVEGASNYGYTF,TGCGCCAGCAGCTTGGGATGGGTGGAAGGAGCATCCAACTATGGCTACACCTTC
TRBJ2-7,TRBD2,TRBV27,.,CASSLGAGTSDYEQYF,TGTGCCAGCAGCTTGGGTGCCGGGACTAGCGACTACGAGCAGTACTTC
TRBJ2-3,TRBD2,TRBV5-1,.,CASSLPSGTNTQYF,TGCGCCAGCAGCTTACCTAGCGGAACAAATACGCAGTATTTT
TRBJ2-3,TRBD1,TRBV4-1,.,CASSQDQGQGRTDTQYF,TGCGCCAGCAGCCAAGATCAAGGACAGGGAAGGACAGATACGCAGTATTTT
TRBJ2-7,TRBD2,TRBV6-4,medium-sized,CASSPSPGTTADEQYF,TGTGCCAGCAGTCCTTCCCCCGGGACTACCGCCGACGAGCAGTACTTC
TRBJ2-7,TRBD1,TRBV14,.,CASSQLRTGGDYEQYF,TGTGCCAGCAGCCAACTCCGGACAGGAGGAGACTACGAGCAGTACTTC
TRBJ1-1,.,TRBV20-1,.,CSARVGSEAFF,TGTAGTGCTAGAGTTGGGAGTGAAGCTTTCTTT
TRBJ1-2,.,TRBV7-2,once,CAKGQGVHGYTF,TGTGCCAAGGGGCAGGGCGTCCATGGCTACACCTTC
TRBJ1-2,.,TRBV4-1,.,CASSQAIADPNYGYTF,TGCGCCAGCAGCCAAGCAATCGCGGATCCTAACTATGGCTACACCTTC
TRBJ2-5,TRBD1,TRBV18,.,CASSPPMQQGEDSGLGETQYF,TGTGCCAGCTCACCACCGATGCAACAGGGGGAAGATAGTGGCCTGGGAGAGACCCAGTACTTC